Each of the 24 T cell receptor beta chains below was sequenced from the same sample in a study of blood T cell repertoires in COVID-19. Produced via immunoSEQ multiplex PCR; TCRdb's table is partial and in-frame only. The sample lists 250,000 to 350,000 clones, about 81% seen once, with over 1.3% in the top ten. Sequencing input: peripheral blood. The source is a human donor with COVID-19, enrolled during active disease. The donor label of this sample is uncertain.

This chain joins TRBV27 and TRBJ1-6, with D possibly being TRBD1 (5 bases). The CDR3 runs 16 residues. V lost 5 bases and J lost 3, with 14 bases in between. Germline CDR1 MNHEY, CDR2 SMNVEV (reference sequence). CDR3 nucleotides: TGTGCCAGCAGTGAGAATCAGGGTTACTATAATTCACCCCTCCACTTT. Encoded protein: CASSENQGYYNSPLHF.

This clone was seen just once. V gene TRBV30 combines with J gene TRBJ1-4; TRBD1 aligns across 7 bases. J gave up 0 bases and V 8 bases, and 6 bases lay outside the gene matches. Germline V gene sequence: CDR1 GTSNPN, CDR2 SVGIG (reference sequence). CDR3 size: 14 residues. The CDR3 reads CAQETGATNEKLFF. In DNA form, the CDR3 reads TGTGCCCAAGAAACAGGGGCAACTAATGAAAAACTGTTTTTT.

The gene calls are TRBV3-1 (or the pseudogene TRBV3-2) and TRBJ2-5; 8 nucleotides agree with TRBD2. V shed 1 base, J shed 0 bases, and the junction held 7 bases outside the gene matches. Germline V gene sequence: CDR1 LGHDT, CDR2 YNNKEL (reference sequence). The CDR3 totals 17 residues. In nucleotides, the CDR3 is TGTGCCAGCAGCCAAGCGTTTACTAGCGGCCACCAAGAGACCCAGTACTTC. Amino acid sequence: CASSQAFTSGHQETQYF.

The chain links TRBV5-1 to TRBJ2-1; tentatively, D is TRBD2 (6 bases). Per the germline V gene, CDR1 is SGHRS and CDR2 is YFSETQ. Trimming took off 0 bases at V and 5 bases at J, with 12 bases between the two ends. This CDR3 contains 15 residues. The CDR3 loop reads CASSLGLGVHNEQFF. The CDR3 region has the DNA TGCGCCAGCAGCTTGGGACTAGGGGTCCACAATGAGCAGTTCTTC.

The chain couples TRBV7-2 to TRBJ2-1; 9 positions match TRBD2. The germline gives CDR1 SGHTA, CDR2 FQGNSA. Losses at the gene ends were 7 bases for V and 5 bases for J; bases not matched to a gene: 6. CDR3 size: 14 residues. For the CDR3, the DNA is TGTGCCAGCACTCTAGCGGGAACAAACAATGAGCAGTTCTTC. Its protein is CASTLAGTNNEQFF.

V is TRBV28 and J is TRBJ2-2; 12 nucleotides match TRBD2. Germline V gene sequence: CDR1 MDHEN, CDR2 SYDVKM. J was trimmed by 4 bases and V by 2 bases; bases with no gene match: 5. CDR3 length: 17 amino acids. The CDR3 DNA reads TGTGCCAGCAGTTTAGGGACTAGCGGGTGGGGCACCGGGGAGCTGTTTTTT. This codes for CASSLGTSGWGTGELFF.

V and J are TRBV27 and TRBJ2-2; a possible D gene is TRBD2 (7 bases). CDR1 and CDR2 from the germline V gene are MNHEY and SMNVEV (reference sequence). This CDR3 has 16 residues. V lost 6 bases and J 4 bases, leaving 18 bases between the germline ends. This CDR3 is CASRPWGGARTGELFF. DNA of the CDR3: TGTGCCAGCAGGCCTTGGGGGGGGGCGCGCACCGGGGAGCTGTTTTTT.

V is TRBV5-1 and J is TRBJ2-1; 8 bases agree with TRBD2. V was pared by 0 bases and J by 3 bases, with 5 bases of the junction left unmatched. This CDR3 is built from 16 residues. Germline V gives CDR1 SGHRS, CDR2 YFSETQ. CDR3 sequence: CASSLDSSGYYNEQFF. CDR3 coding DNA: TGCGCCAGCAGCTTGGATTCTAGCGGGTACTACAATGAGCAGTTCTTC.

This chain joins TRBV16 and TRBJ1-4; D gene ambiguous. Trimming shortened V by 2 bases and J by 8 bases, and 12 bases separated the two germline ends. The CDR3 length is 14 residues. Germline V CDR1 and CDR2: KGHSY, FQNENV. CDR3 coding DNA: TGTGCCAGCAGCCAAAACCTGCCACGGGAAAAACTGTTTTTT. Translated, it gives CASSQNLPREKLFF.

This chain links TRBV10-3 with TRBJ2-7; 8 nucleotides line up with TRBD2. Trimming cost V 0 bases and J 4 bases; bases outside gene matches: 5. The CDR3 consists of 15 residues. Per germline, CDR1 ENHRY and CDR2 SYGVKD. The CDR3 is CAISESAAGEYEQYF. The CDR3 nucleotides are TGTGCCATCAGTGAGTCGGCAGCGGGAGAGTACGAGCAGTACTTC.

The chain links TRBV6-2 or TRBV6-3 to TRBJ1-4; D gene uncertain. The CDR3 is 14 amino acids. V lost 4 bases, J lost 0 bases, and 6 bases lay in between. In germline, CDR1 is MNHEY, CDR2 SVGEGT. CDR3 protein: CASSSEATNEKLFF. DNA for the CDR3: TGTGCCAGCAGTTCAGAGGCAACTAATGAAAAACTGTTTTTT.

The CDR3 DNA sequence: TGTGCCAGTAGTAGACAGCCCATGAACACTGAAGCTTTCTTT. It encodes CASSRQPMNTEAFF. This chain uses TRBV19 with TRBJ1-1, with D possibly being TRBD1 (5 bases). The V and J ends lost 4 bases and 0 bases respectively, with 9 bases between them. The CDR3 length is 14 residues. Germline V gives CDR1 LNHDA, CDR2 SQIVND (reference sequence).

The chain recombines TRBV2 with TRBJ1-5; D gene unclear. Looked up from germline, CDR1 is SNHLY and CDR2 is FYNNEI. Trimming cost V 4 bases and J 3 bases, with 10 bases left between them. The CDR3 totals 14 residues. The CDR3 protein is CASSVGRNNQPQHF. The CDR3 region has the DNA TGTGCCAGCAGTGTGGGGAGGAACAATCAGCCCCAGCATTTT.

V is TRBV5-6 and J is TRBJ2-3; D possibly corresponds to TRBD2 (6 bases). V gave up 0 bases and J gave up 4 bases, with 9 bases separating them. From germline, CDR1 is SGHDT and CDR2 YYEEEE. The CDR3 is 14 residues long. The CDR3 DNA reads TGTGCCAGCAGCTTGGACGGGGGATCAGATACGCAGTATTTT. It is translated as CASSLDGGSDTQYF.

The chain carries TRBV19 and TRBJ1-1; possibly TRBD1 for D (5 bases). Trimming took 1 base from V and 7 from J, leaving 13 bases between them. This CDR3 spans 14 amino acids. In germline, CDR1 is LNHDA, CDR2 SQIVND (reference sequence). CDR3 in amino acids: CASSIAVDKDEAFF. DNA of the CDR3: TGTGCCAGTAGTATAGCGGTGGACAAGGATGAAGCTTTCTTT.

The V and J genes are TRBV27 and TRBJ2-2, with 8 bases fitting TRBD2. From germline, CDR1 is MNHEY and CDR2 SMNVEV (reference sequence). Losses at the gene ends were 2 bases for V and 6 bases for J; bases not matched to a gene: 8. The CDR3 spans 16 residues. The CDR3 bases are TGTGCCAGCAGTTTAAATACGGGAGGGTCCCCCGGGGAGCTGTTTTTT. Its protein product is CASSLNTGGSPGELFF.

V gene TRBV4-3 combines with J gene TRBJ2-1; 10 bases fit TRBD2. This CDR3 has 13 residues. V dropped 4 bases and J dropped 7; count of bases not matched to a gene: 1. Germline values: CDR1 LGHNA, CDR2 YSLEER. The CDR3 is CASSLLAGNEQFF. CDR3 DNA: TGCGCCAGCAGCCTACTAGCGGGAAATGAGCAGTTCTTC.

Concerning this clone: At one end, the junction sequence differs from germline, possibly due to a read error. The chain is built from TRBV7-7 and TRBJ2-3; 8 bases map to TRBD1. This CDR3 has 15 amino acids. Germline CDR1 and CDR2: SSHAT and FNYEAQ (reference sequence). Written as DNA, the CDR3 is TGTGCTAGCAGCTTAGGACAGGGAGGAGCAGATACGCAGTATTTT. Translated: CASSLGQGGADTQYF.

The chain joins TRBV2 to TRBJ2-1; TRBD2 is a possible D gene (6 bases). V was pared by 5 bases and J by 5 bases, with 13 bases between. Germline CDR1 SNHLY, CDR2 FYNNEI. The CDR3 consists of 14 residues. CDR3 residues: CASSSGEFDNEQFF. The CDR3 DNA sequence: TGTGCCAGCAGTTCGGGGGAGTTTGACAATGAGCAGTTCTTC.

This chain connects TRBV7-3 to TRBJ2-1; possibly TRBD1 for D (5 bases). Trimming removed 2 bases at V and 9 bases at J, with 11 bases between. Germline loops: CDR1 SGHTA, CDR2 FQGTGA. The CDR3 runs to 13 residues. CDR3 loop: CASSLSGLGEQFF. In DNA form, the CDR3 reads TGTGCCAGCAGCTTATCAGGGCTCGGTGAGCAGTTCTTC.

This clone was seen just once. The V gene is TRBV5-8, the J gene TRBJ1-5, with 7 bases lining up with TRBD1. The V gene end was trimmed by 4 bases and the J gene end by 7 bases; junction bases not matched to a gene: 11. CDR3 length equals 15 residues. In germline, CDR1 is SGHTS, CDR2 YDEGEE. CDR3 nucleotides: TGTGCCAGCAGCCCCTGGGACAGCGAAGGACAGCCCCAGCATTTT. Its translation is CASSPWDSEGQPQHF.

This clone has only one observation. Other DNA sequences from this sample encode an identical CDR3 as well. This chain connects TRBV7-2 to TRBJ1-2, with D tentatively TRBD1 (5 bases). Trimming removed 4 bases from V and 5 bases from J, with 11 bases in between. CDR1 is SGHTA and CDR2 is FQGNSA in the germline V gene. This CDR3 contains 13 residues. The CDR3 spells CASSSDSLYGYTF. CDR3 sequence (DNA): TGTGCCAGCAGCTCCGACAGCCTATATGGCTACACCTTC.

This chain connects TRBV27 to TRBJ1-5; no reliable D call. Germline CDR1 reads MNHEY; CDR2 reads SMNVEV (reference sequence). CDR3 length equals 13 residues. V was pared by 3 bases and J by 4 bases, with 7 bases between. CDR3 DNA sequence: TGTGCCAGCAGTTTCGGGGAAAATCAGCCCCAGCATTTT. As protein: CASSFGENQPQHF.

This clone occurred a few times. The chain combines TRBV18 with TRBJ2-7, with 7 bases identical to TRBD1. Germline V gene data show CDR1 as KGHSH and CDR2 as LQKENI. V lost 4 bases and J lost 3; bases outside the gene matches: 3. CDR3 length: 13 amino acids. Written as DNA, the CDR3 is TGTGCCAGCTCACTGGGACAGAGCTACGAGCAGTACTTC. Its translation is CASSLGQSYEQYF.